This TCR beta chain was sequenced for a study of naive and memory T cell subsets. An oligonucleotide containing a UMI was ligated to the 3' end of TCR cDNA. Adult healthy volunteers gave 2.5 ml peripheral blood for whole-blood RNA. Unsorted total RNA, roughly 1 to 1000 ng, was DNase treated before reverse transcription. In this sample, this clonotype turned up many times. Its matching antigen is unknown. Trimming took off 5 bases at V and 4 bases at J, with 9 bases between the two ends. This CDR3 has 13 amino acids. Germline-derived CDR1 and CDR2 are SGHTA and FQGTGA. Broader study findings: TCR transcript changes with activation or differentiation may affect this RNA method.

The SP2 primer and nested alpha and beta constant region primers amplified ligated cDNA in four rounds. Blood and skin TCR RNA was reverse transcribed with alpha and beta constant primers. TCRdb independently ran MiXCR on the UMI-ligation and nested PCR reads; one entry per CDR3 protein. The sample consists of over 20,000 distinct CDR3 sequences, around 5.3% of them appearing once. This TCR came from an adult in good health. Sequenced: blood. The chain joins TRBV7-3 to TRBJ2-1; D is possibly TRBD2 (6 bases). The DNA for the CDR3 is TGTGCCAGCAGCCTGGACTATTACAATGAGCAGTTCTTC. Amino acid sequence: CASSLDYYNEQFF.